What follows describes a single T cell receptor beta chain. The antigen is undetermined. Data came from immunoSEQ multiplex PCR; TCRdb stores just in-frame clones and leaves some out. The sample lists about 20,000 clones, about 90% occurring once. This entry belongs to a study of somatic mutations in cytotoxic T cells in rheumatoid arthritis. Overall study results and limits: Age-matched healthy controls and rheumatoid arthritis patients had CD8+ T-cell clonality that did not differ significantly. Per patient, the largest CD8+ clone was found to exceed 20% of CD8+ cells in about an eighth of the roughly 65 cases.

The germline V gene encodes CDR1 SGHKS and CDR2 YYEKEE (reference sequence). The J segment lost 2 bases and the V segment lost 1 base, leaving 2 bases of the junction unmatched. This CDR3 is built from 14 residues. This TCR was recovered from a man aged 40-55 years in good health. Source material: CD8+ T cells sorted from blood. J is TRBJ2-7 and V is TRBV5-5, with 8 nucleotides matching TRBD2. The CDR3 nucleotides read TGTGCCAGCAGCTTGCCCGGGAGGGCCTACGAGCAGTACTTC. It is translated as CASSLPGRAYEQYF.